Following are 3 T cell receptor beta chains from one sample sequenced in a study of OX40 agonist ivuxolimab in advanced cancers. The method was immunoSEQ multiplex PCR; TCRdb's version includes in-frame clones alone and lacks a portion of them. The table lists more than 60,000 clones, 75% to 90% of them singletons. The starting material was CD4+ or CD8+ T cells sorted from blood, obtained in a trial of the OX40 agonist ivuxolimab. These receptors all come from an adult with an advanced solid tumor such as melanoma, head and neck, liver or kidney cancer.

The chain has TRBV4-1 and TRBJ2-2; D possibly matches TRBD1 or TRBD2 (6 bases each). The CDR3 spans 16 residues. Germline V CDR1 and CDR2: MGHRA, YSYEKL. Trimming left V 6 bases short and J 2 bases short, with 16 bases between. In DNA form, the CDR3 reads TGCGCCAGCAGTCCTCGGGGGACACCAAACACCGGGGAGCTGTTTTTT. Amino acids: CASSPRGTPNTGELFF.

The chain joins TRBV10-2 to TRBJ1-1; D unclear. The V end was cut by 7 bases, the J end by 4 bases, with 13 bases between. There are 13 residues in the CDR3. Germline V lookup: CDR1 WSHSY, CDR2 SAAADI. CDR3 residues: CASTYSLATEAFF. CDR3 bases: TGCGCCAGCACTTACAGTCTCGCCACTGAAGCTTTCTTT.

The rearrangement links TRBV7-2 to TRBJ2-7; D is perhaps TRBD2 (6 bases). Trimming pared 1 base from V and 2 bases from J, leaving 6 bases between. The CDR3 covers 13 residues. From germline, CDR1 is SGHTA and CDR2 FQGNSA. The CDR3 nucleotides are TGTGCCAGCAGCTTAGTAGCGGCCTACGAGCAGTACTTC. Residues: CASSLVAAYEQYF.